This passage covers 9 T cell receptor beta chains from one sample sequenced in a study of shared T cell receptors in the human thymus. Repertoires were generated with immunoSEQ multiplex PCR, while TCRdb's copy carries only in-frame clones and drops some. The top ten hold more than 0.01% of the sample, which has 550,000 to 800,000 clones, 70% to 90% seen once. The same sample was also studied in work on human thymus T cells.

The sample taken for sequencing was thymocytes. These receptors all stem from a girl less than two years old with a congenital heart defect.

The rearrangement uses TRBV19 and TRBJ1-1; TRBD1 might be the D (5 bases). Trimming removed 7 bases from V and 7 bases from J, with 16 bases in between. The CDR3 is made up of 13 amino acids. Germline-derived CDR1 and CDR2 are LNHDA and SQIVND (reference sequence). This CDR3 reads CASIGRGTGEAFF. CDR3 sequence (DNA): TGTGCCAGTATCGGGCGGGGGACGGGTGAAGCTTTCTTT.

The V and J genes are TRBV28 and TRBJ2-5, with TRBD2 matching 13 bases. This CDR3 is built from 15 residues. Trimming took 9 bases from V and 3 from J; bases not matched to a gene: 7. Germline-derived CDR1 and CDR2 are MDHEN and SYDVKM. As DNA, the CDR3 is TGTGCCAGTACCACGGGACTAGCGGGGAAAGAGACCCAGTACTTC. Protein sequence: CASTTGLAGKETQYF. Drawing the rest from reference TRBV28 and TRBJ2-5, the complete variable domain is DVKVTQSSRYLVKRTGEKVFLECVQDMDHENMFWYRQDPGLGLRLIYFSYDVKMKEKGDIPEGYSVSREKKERFSLILESASTNQTSMYLCASTTGLAGKETQYFGPGTRLLVL.

CDR3 in DNA: TGTGCCAGCATGGGGACAGGGTTAGGAAATGAGCAGTTCTTC. This codes for CASMGTGLGNEQFF. The chain has TRBV6-1 and TRBJ2-1, with 9 nucleotides matching TRBD1. CDR1 MNHNS and CDR2 SASEGT come from the germline V gene. The J segment lost 7 bases and the V segment lost 7 bases, leaving 8 bases of the junction unmatched. CDR3 length: 14 amino acids.

V gene TRBV27 combines with J gene TRBJ2-5; 8 bases agree with TRBD2. The CDR3 is 17 residues long. With V trimmed by 6 bases and J by 2 bases, 14 bases remained unmatched. Germline V gene sequence: CDR1 MNHEY, CDR2 SMNVEV (reference sequence). The CDR3 DNA follows: TGTGCCAGCAGCAACAAGTTTCCCGGGACTAGACAAGAGACCCAGTACTTC. This encodes CASSNKFPGTRQETQYF.

The chain couples TRBV5-1 to TRBJ1-2; 9 bases match TRBD1. The germline V gene has CDR1 SGHRS and CDR2 YFSETQ. This CDR3 has 19 amino acids. V was pared by 0 bases and J by 4 bases, with 16 bases of the junction left unmatched. The CDR3 is CASSLGVAEPGQGVYGYTF. Written as DNA, the CDR3 is TGCGCCAGCAGCTTGGGAGTGGCAGAACCGGGACAGGGTGTCTATGGCTACACCTTC.

The chain couples TRBV7-8 to TRBJ2-7; D may be TRBD1 (6 bases). Trimming took 4 bases from V and 1 from J, leaving 20 bases between them. Germline V gene data show CDR1 as SGHVS and CDR2 as FQNEAQ. The CDR3 runs to 17 residues. CDR3 in DNA: TGTGCCAGCAGCTACACATTCCAGGGGCCCAATTCCTACGAGCAGTACTTC. This codes for CASSYTFQGPNSYEQYF.

This sequence joins TRBV4-1 and TRBJ2-3, with TRBD2 matching 14 bases. Unmatched junction bases numbered 6, after V lost 5 bases and J lost 2 bases. CDR3 length equals 17 residues. Germline lookup yields CDR1 MGHRA and CDR2 YSYEKL. DNA of the CDR3: TGCGCCAGCAGCTGGACTAGCGGGGGGCCCCCCACAGATACGCAGTATTTT. As protein: CASSWTSGGPPTDTQYF.

V is TRBV29-1 and J is TRBJ2-7, with D uncertain. The germline V gene encodes CDR1 SQVTM and CDR2 ANQGSEA. This CDR3 comprises 11 residues. The ends were cut back, 2 bases at V and 4 bases at J, with 6 bases in the middle. The CDR3 region is CSVERDYEQYF. CDR3 DNA: TGCAGCGTTGAACGAGATTACGAGCAGTACTTC.

The V call is TRBV28, the J call TRBJ1-2, with 12 positions matching TRBD1. Trimming at V came to 6 bases and at J to 4 bases, leaving 3 bases not matched to a gene. Germline assignment: CDR1 MDHEN and CDR2 SYDVKM. CDR3 length equals 14 residues. For the CDR3, the DNA is TGTGCCAGCAGACCGGGACAGGGGGCCTATGGCTACACCTTC. Protein: CASRPGQGAYGYTF.